One and the same sample provided the 9 T cell receptor beta chains below, sequenced in a study of pediatric ulcerative colitis. The rectum was sampled with one to two pinch biopsies at colonoscopy. The assay was immunoSEQ multiplex PCR, and TCRdb's table has in-frame clones only and misses some. Among tens of thousands of clones listed, about 81% were seen once. The sequenced sample consisted of gut tissue. These receptors were taken from a boy younger than 18 with mild ulcerative colitis.

This clone is a singleton in its sample. J is TRBJ2-7 and V is TRBV15; perhaps D is TRBD1 or TRBD2 (5 bases each). CDR1 LNHNV and CDR2 YYDKDF come from the germline V gene (reference sequence). Trimming removed 5 bases from V and 4 bases from J, with 9 bases in between. The CDR3 runs to 12 residues. This CDR3 reads CATSRGHYEQYF. The CDR3 DNA reads as TGTGCCACCAGCCGGGGCCATTACGAGCAGTACTTC.

The V gene is TRBV10-2, the J gene TRBJ2-1; D is possibly TRBD1 (5 bases). V lost 2 bases and J lost 9, with 17 bases in between. Germline CDR1 reads WSHSY; CDR2 reads SAAADI. The CDR3 runs to 15 residues. For the CDR3, the DNA is TGCGCCAGCAGTGAGATAGGTCCTACCACAGGTGAGCAGTTCTTC. Protein: CASSEIGPTTGEQFF.

This clone has a handful of counts. In DNA, the CDR3 is TGTGCCACCAGCAGAGGCCCAGCCACGGGCATGGGCTACACCTTC. Protein product: CATSRGPATGMGYTF. The chain employs TRBV15 and TRBJ1-2; D gene uncertain. This CDR3 contains 15 residues. V dropped 1 base and J dropped 8 bases, with 17 bases sitting between them. CDR1 LNHNV and CDR2 YYDKDF come from the germline V gene (reference sequence).

The chain links TRBV19 to TRBJ1-1; maybe TRBD1 (5 bases). The CDR3 loop spans 11 amino acids. The V gene's germline CDR1 is LNHDA and CDR2 SQIVND (reference sequence). V was cut by 8 bases and J by 6 bases, with 10 bases left in between. CDR3 sequence: CASLKGSEAFF. CDR3 bases: TGTGCCAGTTTGAAGGGGTCTGAAGCTTTCTTT.

This clone was detected a few times. The genes are TRBV5-1 and TRBJ2-3, with D unclear. Germline V gene data show CDR1 as SGHRS and CDR2 as YFSETQ. The CDR3 has 13 amino acids. V was shortened by 0 bases and J by 1 base, with 3 bases between the two germline ends. This chain's CDR3 is CASSLGGTDTQYF. CDR3 DNA: TGCGCCAGCAGCTTGGGGGGCACAGATACGCAGTATTTT.

This chain joins TRBV19 and TRBJ1-1; D is uncertain. Germline V gives CDR1 LNHDA, CDR2 SQIVND (reference sequence). With 6 bases removed from V and 2 bases from J, the gap between germline ends came to 10 bases. The CDR3 is 13 amino acids. The CDR3 here is CASRRRENTEAFF. CDR3 DNA sequence: TGTGCCAGTAGGAGGAGGGAAAACACTGAAGCTTTCTTT. Full variable domain (rest looked up from reference TRBV19 and TRBJ1-1): DGGITQSPKYLFRKEGQNVTLSCEQNLNHDAMYWYRQDPGQGLRLIYYSQIVNDFQKGDIAEGYSVSREKKESFPLTVTSAQKNPTAFYLCASRRRENTEAFFGQGTRLTVV.

V and J are TRBV5-1 and TRBJ2-5; D possibly corresponds to TRBD2 (6 bases). CDR1 is SGHRS and CDR2 is YFSETQ in the germline V gene. Trimming pared 4 bases from V and 5 bases from J, leaving 18 bases between. The CDR3 length is 15 residues. The CDR3 DNA reads as TGCGCCAGCAGCCTCACGACTAGTCGGGGCGAGACCCAGTACTTC. Amino acid sequence: CASSLTTSRGETQYF. Based on the CDR3 plus reference TRBV5-1 and TRBJ2-5, the full variable domain is KAGVTQTPRYLIKTRGQQVTLSCSPISGHRSVSWYQQTPGQGLQFLFEYFSETQRNKGNFPGRFSGRQFSNSRSEMNVSTLELGDSALYLCASSLTTSRGETQYFGPGTRLLVL.

The V gene is TRBV6-1, the J gene TRBJ2-4; TRBD2 aligns across 7 bases. The CDR3 extends over 14 amino acids. Looked up from germline, CDR1 is MNHNS and CDR2 is SASEGT. Trimming took 1 base from V and 10 from J; bases not matched to a gene: 7. The CDR3 nucleotides read TGTGCCAGCAGTGAAGATCCAGCGGGGAGGATTCAGTACTTC. It yields the protein CASSEDPAGRIQYF.

Written as DNA, the CDR3 is TGTGCCAGCAGCTTGGCATATGATTCACCCCTCCACTTT. It is translated as CASSLAYDSPLHF. The V call is TRBV5-6, the J call TRBJ1-6; no firm D call. The CDR3 totals 13 residues. The ends were cut back, 0 bases at V and 8 bases at J, with 6 bases in the middle. Germline CDR1 is SGHDT and CDR2 is YYEEEE.